A selection of T cell receptor beta chains follows, all from one sample in a study of vaccination and CD4 T cells after COVID-19. Their antigens are not known. MiXCR, applied by TCRdb to the PCR reads, yields one record per CDR3 protein. Of about 12,000 distinct CDR3 sequences in the sample, around 50% are singletons; the top ten hold nearly 20%. What was sequenced was CD4+ T cells from blood, cultured in vitro. These TCRs come from a human donor who had recovered from COVID-19. Each CDR3 is given with its conserved first and last residue. D genes are given only for firm matches. Clone size is stated in some rows and not others, as once, few, many or a class when expanded.

>TRBV6-1|.|13|TRBD2|TRBJ2-5
TGTGCCAGCAGTGTCGTAGCGGGGGAGACCCAGTACTTC
CASSVVAGETQYF
>TRBV20-1|.|18|TRBD2|TRBJ2-3
TGCAGTGCTAGTGGTCTGCGACTAGCGGGAGGTGGCACAGATACGCAGTATTTT
CSASGLRLAGGGTDTQYF
>TRBV12-3/TRBV12-4|.|13|.|TRBJ2-7
TGTGCCACACCGGCCGGCAGGCGCTGGGAGCAGTACTTC
CATPAGRRWEQYF
>TRBV5-1|.|16|.|TRBJ2-1
TGCGCCAGCAGCTTAGGACCCCCGCCCGGTTCCAATGAGCAGTTCTTC
CASSLGPPPGSNEQFF
>TRBV30|.|13|.|TRBJ1-6
TGTGCCTGGAGTAGCTCCTATAATTCACCCCTCCACTTT
CAWSSSYNSPLHF
>TRBV30|.|14|TRBD1|TRBJ1-6
TGTGCCTTTCACAGGGGATTGGAGAATTCACCCCTCCACTTT
CAFHRGLENSPLHF
>TRBV4-3|.|15|TRBD1|TRBJ1-3
TGCGCCAGCAGCCCAAGACAGGGATCAGGAAACACCATATATTTT
CASSPRQGSGNTIYF
>TRBV14|.|14|.|TRBJ2-3
TGTGCCAGCAGCCAAAGGAGACTTGGAGATACGCAGTATTTT
CASSQRRLGDTQYF
>TRBV15|few|15|.|TRBJ1-5
TGTGCCACCAGCAGAGAGGGACGGCACAATCAGCCCCAGCATTTT
CATSREGRHNQPQHF
>TRBV6-1|few|14|.|TRBJ1-5
TGTGCCAGCAGCACCTACGGGAGCAATCAGCCCCAGCATTTT
CASSTYGSNQPQHF
>TRBV4-3|.|17|.|TRBJ1-5
TGCGCCAGCAGCCAAGATTTTAACTTCAATCAGGGGCAGCCCCAGCATTTT
CASSQDFNFNQGQPQHF
>TRBV7-2|once|14|.|TRBJ2-2
TGTGCCAGCAGCCCCACTTGGCTCCGCCGGGAGCTGTTTTTT
CASSPTWLRRELFF
>TRBV6-1|few|14|.|TRBJ2-2
TGTGCCAGCAGCAAAAACAGGAACACCGGGGAGCTGTTTTTT
CASSKNRNTGELFF
>TRBV30|.|13|.|TRBJ1-5
TGTGCCTGGTGTTCTTTAGGGGACCAGCCCCAGCATTTT
CAWCSLGDQPQHF
>TRBV20-1|.|15|TRBD2|TRBJ2-7
TGCAGTGCTCTGGCCACTAGCGGGATATCCTACGAGCAGTACTTC
CSALATSGISYEQYF
>TRBV11-2|.|15|.|TRBJ2-2
TGTGCCAGCAGCTTAGGTGGGACTTACACCGGGGAGCTGTTTTTT
CASSLGGTYTGELFF
>TRBV20-1|.|16|TRBD2|TRBJ2-2
TGCAGTGCTAGAGCTGTAGCGGGAAGATGGACCGGGGAGCTGTTTTTT
CSARAVAGRWTGELFF
>TRBV28|.|15|.|TRBJ1-5
TGTGCCAGCAGATCACAGGGAGCGGGCAATCAGCCCCAGCATTTT
CASRSQGAGNQPQHF
>TRBV20-1|.|18|.|TRBJ2-3
TGCAGTGCTAGAGTAATGGGGTGGCAGGGAGGTTCGGCAGATACGCAGTATTTT
CSARVMGWQGGSADTQYF
>TRBV7-6|.|16|.|TRBJ2-1
TGTGCCAGCAGCTTAGTGACCAGTTTTGCCTACAATGAGCAGTTCTTC
CASSLVTSFAYNEQFF
>TRBV19|.|15|.|TRBJ1-5
TGTGCCAGTAGTATAGTTGGGGGGGGCAATCAGCCCCAGCATTTT
CASSIVGGGNQPQHF
>TRBV28|few|15|.|TRBJ1-5
TGTGCCAGCGTCCGGGGGGTTCAGGGTAATCAGCCCCAGCATTTT
CASVRGVQGNQPQHF
>TRBV20-1|.|15|TRBD2|TRBJ2-7
TGCAGTGCTAGTGGGGCTAGCGGGAGTCAGAACGAGCAGTACTTC
CSASGASGSQNEQYF
>TRBV4-2|.|12|.|TRBJ1-5
TGTGCCAGCAGCCAAGATTCGGAGCCCCAGCATTTT
CASSQDSEPQHF
>TRBV5-4|.|14|.|TRBJ1-2
TGTGCCAGCAGCTTGGTCGACAAGAACTATGGCTACACCTTC
CASSLVDKNYGYTF
>TRBV7-2|.|13|.|TRBJ2-7
TGTGCCAGCAGTTCCCGAGGGGCTCTCGGGCAGTACTTC
CASSSRGALGQYF
>TRBV20-1|.|15|TRBD1|TRBJ2-5
TGCAGTGCTAGAGCATATGGGACAGGCGGGGCGACCCAGTACTTC
CSARAYGTGGATQYF
>TRBV30|.|13|.|TRBJ1-2
TGTGCCTGGACTACGACGGAGGTCTATGGCTACACCTTC
CAWTTTEVYGYTF
>TRBV20-1|.|12|.|TRBJ2-7
TGCAGTGCATACGCAATGGACTACGAGCAGTACTTC
CSAYAMDYEQYF
>TRBV7-9|.|15|TRBD1|TRBJ1-6
TGTGCCAGCAGCTCCCGGGACAGGTTGAATTCACCCCTCCACTTT
CASSSRDRLNSPLHF
>TRBV19|.|15|.|TRBJ1-2
TGTGCCAGTCGAATGCCGGGGCAGATCGGCTATGGCTACACCTTC
CASRMPGQIGYGYTF
>TRBV6-1|few|14|.|TRBJ2-5
TGTGCCAGCAGTGAACTGGGGCGGGAAGAGACCCAGTACTTC
CASSELGREETQYF
>TRBV10-1|.|18|TRBD2|TRBJ2-2
TGCGCCAGCAGTGAGGGGTTAGCGGGAGGCCGTGTCGCCGGGGAGCTGTTTTTT
CASSEGLAGGRVAGELFF
>TRBV19|once|16|TRBD2|TRBJ2-1
TGTGCCAGTAGTGCCTTGACTAGCGGGAGAGGCAATGAGCAGTTCTTC
CASSALTSGRGNEQFF
>TRBV4-2|.|18|TRBD2|TRBJ2-3
TGTGCCAGCAGCGAGAGGGTAGCGGGAGTCTTAAGCACAGATACGCAGTATTTT
CASSERVAGVLSTDTQYF
>TRBV7-2|.|15|.|TRBJ1-2
TGTGCCAGCAGCTTAGAGGACGTTTCTAACTATGGCTACACCTTC
CASSLEDVSNYGYTF
>TRBV20-1|.|14|TRBD2|TRBJ2-1
TGCAGTGCCAACGCGGGAGGATCCTACAATGAGCAGTTCTTC
CSANAGGSYNEQFF
>TRBV18|.|12|.|TRBJ1-1
TGTGCCAGCTCACCTCAGTCGGATGAAGCTTTCTTT
CASSPQSDEAFF
>TRBV7-2|.|15|.|TRBJ2-5
TGTGCCAGCAGCCAAACGCGGACAGACCAAGAGACCCAGTACTTC
CASSQTRTDQETQYF
>TRBV19|few|12|.|TRBJ2-3
TGTGCCAGTAGGGGGACGAATTGGGAGCAGTATTTT
CASRGTNWEQYF
>TRBV28|.|14|TRBD2|TRBJ2-7
TGTGCCAGCAGCCGCGGGGGGGGCGTTTACGAGCAGTACTTC
CASSRGGGVYEQYF
>TRBV20-1|.|12|.|TRBJ2-7
TGCAGTGCGGACAGAGGAAGGGTAGAGCAGTACTTC
CSADRGRVEQYF
>TRBV18|.|14|.|TRBJ2-1
TGTGCCAGCTCACCACCGCAGGGGTACAATGAGCAGTTCTTC
CASSPPQGYNEQFF
>TRBV5-3|.|11|.|TRBJ1-2
TGTGCCAGCAGCTCGGACTATGGCTACACCTTC
CASSSDYGYTF
>TRBV20-1|.|13|.|TRBJ2-3
TGCAGTGCGGACAGTTCTATCACAGATACGCAGTATTTT
CSADSSITDTQYF
>TRBV10-3|.|14|.|TRBJ2-2
TGTGCCGTATGCAAGGGGCCTGACACCGGGGAGCTGTTTTTT
CAVCKGPDTGELFF
>TRBV20-1|few|13|TRBD1|TRBJ2-1
TGCAGTGCTCTAGGGACAGGTTACAATGAGCAGTTCTTC
CSALGTGYNEQFF
>TRBV7-2|.|17|.|TRBJ1-2
TGTGCCAGCAGCCGTTCAAAAGACAGCACCTATAACTATGGCTACACCTTC
CASSRSKDSTYNYGYTF
>TRBV20-1|few|11|.|TRBJ1-1
TGCAGTGCTAGACCGCAGATTGAAGCTTTCTTT
CSARPQIEAFF